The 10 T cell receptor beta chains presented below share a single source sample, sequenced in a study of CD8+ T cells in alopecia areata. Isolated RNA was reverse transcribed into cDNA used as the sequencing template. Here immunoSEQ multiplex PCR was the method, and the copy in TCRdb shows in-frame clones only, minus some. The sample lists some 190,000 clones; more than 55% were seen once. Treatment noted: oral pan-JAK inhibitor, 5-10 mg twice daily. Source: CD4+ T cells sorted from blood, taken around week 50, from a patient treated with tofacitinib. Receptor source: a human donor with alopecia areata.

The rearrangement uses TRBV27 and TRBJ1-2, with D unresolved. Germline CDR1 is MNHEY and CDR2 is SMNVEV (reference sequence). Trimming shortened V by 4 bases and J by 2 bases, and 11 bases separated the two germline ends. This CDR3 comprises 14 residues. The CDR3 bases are TGTGCCAGCAGTTCCTCGGGAGGGAACTATGGCTACACCTTC. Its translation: CASSSSGGNYGYTF.

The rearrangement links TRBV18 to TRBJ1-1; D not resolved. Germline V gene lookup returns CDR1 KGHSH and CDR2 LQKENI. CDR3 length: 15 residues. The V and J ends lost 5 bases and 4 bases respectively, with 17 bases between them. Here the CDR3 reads CASSTRRLSATEAFF. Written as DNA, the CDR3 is TGTGCCAGCTCAACAAGACGCCTCTCGGCCACTGAAGCTTTCTTT. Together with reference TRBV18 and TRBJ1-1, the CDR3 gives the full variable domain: NAGVMQNPRHLVRRRGQEARLRCSPMKGHSHVYWYRQLPEEGLKFMVYLQKENIIDESGMPKERFSAEFPKEGPSILRIQQVVRGDSAAYFCASSTRRLSATEAFFGQGTRLTVV.

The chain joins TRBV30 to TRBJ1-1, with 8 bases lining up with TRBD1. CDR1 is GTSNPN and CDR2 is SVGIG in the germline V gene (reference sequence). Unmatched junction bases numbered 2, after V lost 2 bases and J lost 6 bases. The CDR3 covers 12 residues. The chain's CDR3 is CAWSLRGPEAFF. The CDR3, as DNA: TGTGCCTGGAGTCTCAGGGGGCCTGAAGCTTTCTTT.

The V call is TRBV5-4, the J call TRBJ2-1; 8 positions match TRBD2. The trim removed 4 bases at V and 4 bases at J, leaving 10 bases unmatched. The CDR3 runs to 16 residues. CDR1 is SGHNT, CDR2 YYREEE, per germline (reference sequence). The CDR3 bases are TGTGCCAGCAGCCGAGCCTTGGCGGGGGGTTACAATGAGCAGTTCTTC. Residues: CASSRALAGGYNEQFF.

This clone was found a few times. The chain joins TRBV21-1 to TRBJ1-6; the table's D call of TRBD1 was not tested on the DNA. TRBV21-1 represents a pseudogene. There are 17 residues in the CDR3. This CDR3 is CASSRWTGWLYNSPLHF. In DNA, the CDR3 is TGTGCCAGCAGCAGGTGGACAGGGTGGTTATATAATTCACCCCTCCACTTT.

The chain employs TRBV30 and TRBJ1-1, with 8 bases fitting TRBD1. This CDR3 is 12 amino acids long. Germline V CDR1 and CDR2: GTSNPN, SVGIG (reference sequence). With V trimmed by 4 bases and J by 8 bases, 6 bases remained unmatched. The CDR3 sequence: CAWKQGGGEAFF. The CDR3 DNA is TGTGCCTGGAAACAGGGGGGCGGAGAAGCTTTCTTT. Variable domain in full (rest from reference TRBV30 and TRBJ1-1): SQTIHQWPATLVQPVGSPLSLECTVEGTSNPNLYWYRQAAGRGLQLLFYSVGIGQISSEVPQNLSASRPQDRQFILSSKKLLLSDSGFYLCAWKQGGGEAFFGQGTRLTVV.

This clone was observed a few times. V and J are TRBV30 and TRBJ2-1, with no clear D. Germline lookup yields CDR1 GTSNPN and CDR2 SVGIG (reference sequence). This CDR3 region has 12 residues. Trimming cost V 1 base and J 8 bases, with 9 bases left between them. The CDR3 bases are TGTGCCTGGAGTGCCCTGGTGTATGAGCAGTTCTTC. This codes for CAWSALVYEQFF.

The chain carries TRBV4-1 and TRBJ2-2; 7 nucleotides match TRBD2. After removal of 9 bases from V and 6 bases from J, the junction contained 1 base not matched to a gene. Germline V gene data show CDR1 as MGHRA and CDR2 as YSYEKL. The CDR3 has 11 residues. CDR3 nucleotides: TGCGCCAGTGCGGGGGCCGGGGAGCTGTTTTTT. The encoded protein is CASAGAGELFF.

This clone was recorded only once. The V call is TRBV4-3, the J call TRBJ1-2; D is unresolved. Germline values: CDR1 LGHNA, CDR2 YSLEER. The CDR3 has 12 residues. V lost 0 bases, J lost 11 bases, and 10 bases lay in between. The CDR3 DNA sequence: TGCGCCAGCAGCCAAGATCGGTGGCAGTACACCTTC. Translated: CASSQDRWQYTF.

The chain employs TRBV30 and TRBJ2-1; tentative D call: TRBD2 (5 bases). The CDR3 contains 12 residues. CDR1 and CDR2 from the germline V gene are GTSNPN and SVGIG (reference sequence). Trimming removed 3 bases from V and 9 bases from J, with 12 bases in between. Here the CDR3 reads CAWSDFGGEQFF. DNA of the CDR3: TGTGCCTGGAGCGACTTCGGAGGTGAGCAGTTCTTC.